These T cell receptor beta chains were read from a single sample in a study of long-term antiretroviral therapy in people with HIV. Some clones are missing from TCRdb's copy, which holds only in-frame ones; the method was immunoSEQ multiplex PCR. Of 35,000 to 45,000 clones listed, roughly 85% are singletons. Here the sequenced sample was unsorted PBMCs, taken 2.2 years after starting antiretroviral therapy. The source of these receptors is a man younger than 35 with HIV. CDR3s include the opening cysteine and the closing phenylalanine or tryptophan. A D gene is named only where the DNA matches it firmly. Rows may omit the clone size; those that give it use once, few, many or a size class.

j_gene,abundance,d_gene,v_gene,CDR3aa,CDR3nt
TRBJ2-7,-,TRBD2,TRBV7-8,CASSLTSGGLSSYEQYF,TGTGCCAGCAGCTTAACTAGCGGGGGGCTAAGCTCCTACGAGCAGTACTTC
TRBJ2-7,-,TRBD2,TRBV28,CASSFPRGSTYEQYF,TGTGCCAGCAGTTTCCCCCGCGGGAGCACCTACGAGCAGTACTTC
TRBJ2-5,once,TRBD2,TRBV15,CATSRDHPSGSRETQYF,TGTGCCACCAGCAGAGATCATCCTAGCGGGAGCCGGGAGACCCAGTACTTC
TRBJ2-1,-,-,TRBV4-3,CASFTGQGYYYNEQFF,TGCGCCAGCTTTACAGGGCAAGGCTACTACTACAATGAGCAGTTCTTC
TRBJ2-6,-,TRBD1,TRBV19,CASTQTGAGANVLTF,TGTGCCAGTACCCAAACAGGGGCTGGGGCCAACGTCCTGACTTTC
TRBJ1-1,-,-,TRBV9,CASSVATGPNTEAFF,TGTGCCAGCAGCGTAGCCACAGGTCCGAACACTGAAGCTTTCTTT
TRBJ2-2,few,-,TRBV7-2,CASSSPEGVPGELFF,TGTGCCAGCAGCTCCCCTGAGGGGGTCCCCGGGGAGCTGTTTTTT
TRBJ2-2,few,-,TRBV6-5,CANQTGEPGELFF,TGTGCCAACCAAACCGGGGAACCCGGGGAGCTGTTTTTT
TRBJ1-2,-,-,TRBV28,CASSFARDWAYGYTF,TGTGCCAGCAGTTTTGCCCGGGACTGGGCCTATGGCTACACCTTC
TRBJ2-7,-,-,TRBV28,CASKTGSEGYEQYF,TGTGCCAGCAAAACCGGGTCGGAGGGCTACGAGCAGTACTTC
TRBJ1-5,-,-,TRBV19,CASSIGAGSSNQPQHF,TGTGCCAGTAGTATAGGGGCAGGGAGCAGCAATCAGCCCCAGCATTTT
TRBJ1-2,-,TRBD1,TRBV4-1,CASSQPTGFNYGYTF,TGCGCCAGCAGCCAGCCGACAGGGTTTAACTATGGCTACACCTTC
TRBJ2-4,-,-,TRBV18,CASSPPTELPRQYF,TGTGCCAGCTCACCACCGACAGAGCTACCACGTCAGTACTTC
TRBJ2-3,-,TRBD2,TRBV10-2,CASSEATSGETDTQYF,TGCGCCAGCAGTGAGGCTACTAGCGGGGAGACAGATACGCAGTATTTT
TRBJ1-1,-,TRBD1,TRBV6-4,CASSASGGTEAFF,TGTGCCAGCAGTGCGTCAGGGGGCACTGAAGCTTTCTTT
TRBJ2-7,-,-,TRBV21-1,CASSPLGGLSYEQYF,TGTGCCAGCAGCCCCTTGGGGGGATTGAGCTACGAGCAGTACTTC
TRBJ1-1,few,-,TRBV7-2,CASSLALGRTEAFF,TGTGCCAGCAGCTTAGCGCTGGGGAGGACTGAAGCTTTCTTT
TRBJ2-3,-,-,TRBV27,CASSFLGSTDTQYF,TGTGCCAGCAGTTTTTTGGGATCCACAGATACGCAGTATTTT
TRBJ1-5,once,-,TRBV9,CARGDGTPSQPQHF,TGTGCCAGAGGGGACGGTACCCCATCTCAGCCCCAGCATTTT
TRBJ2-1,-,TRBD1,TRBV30,CAWARDSHNEQFF,TGTGCCTGGGCTCGGGACAGTCACAATGAGCAGTTCTTC
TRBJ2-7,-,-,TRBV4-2,CASSQGYGGGDYEQYF,TGTGCCAGCAGCCAAGGGTATGGCGGAGGGGACTACGAGCAGTACTTC
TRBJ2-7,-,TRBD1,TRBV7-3,CASSAGQGAWEQYF,TGTGCCAGCAGCGCAGGACAGGGGGCGTGGGAGCAGTACTTC
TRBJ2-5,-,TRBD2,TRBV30,CAWSPQGTSGGLLQETQYF,TGTGCCTGGAGTCCCCAGGGTACTAGCGGGGGGCTACTACAAGAGACCCAGTACTTC
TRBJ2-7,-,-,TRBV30,CAWSGSYEQYF,TGTGCCTGGTCTGGCTCCTACGAGCAGTACTTC
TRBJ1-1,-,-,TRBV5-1,CASSFLDRNTEAFF,TGCGCCAGCAGCTTCCTAGACAGGAACACTGAAGCTTTCTTT
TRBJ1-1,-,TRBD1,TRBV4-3,CASSHFPGQGYTEAFF,TGCGCCAGCAGCCACTTTCCGGGACAGGGGTATACTGAAGCTTTCTTT
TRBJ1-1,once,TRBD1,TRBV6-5,CASSTGDSMNTEAFF,TGTGCCAGCAGTACTGGGGACAGCATGAACACTGAAGCTTTCTTT
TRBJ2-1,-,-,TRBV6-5,CASPHHLGGLRQFF,TGTGCCAGCCCCCACCATTTAGGGGGTCTGAGGCAGTTCTTC
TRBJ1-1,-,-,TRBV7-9,CASTKLGGETEAFF,TGTGCCAGCACCAAGTTAGGGGGGGAGACTGAAGCTTTCTTT
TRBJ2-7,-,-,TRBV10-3,CAIKEQGASYEQYF,TGTGCCATCAAAGAGCAGGGCGCTTCCTACGAGCAGTACTTC
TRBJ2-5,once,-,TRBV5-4,CASSARTQPIETQYF,TGTGCCAGCAGCGCAAGGACACAGCCAATCGAGACCCAGTACTTC
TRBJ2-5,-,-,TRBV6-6,CASSPVEPKETQYF,TGTGCCAGCAGTCCCGTAGAACCGAAGGAGACCCAGTACTTC
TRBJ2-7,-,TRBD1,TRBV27,CASSHRDSTYEQYF,TGTGCCAGCAGTCACAGGGACAGCACCTACGAGCAGTACTTC
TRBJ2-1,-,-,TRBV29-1,CSVGDGNEQFF,TGCAGCGTGGGGGACGGGAATGAGCAGTTCTTC
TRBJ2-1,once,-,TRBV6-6,CASSYVRGDEQFF,TGTGCCAGCAGTTACGTCAGGGGCGATGAGCAGTTCTTC
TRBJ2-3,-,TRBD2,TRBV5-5,CASSLESSGGAAVGTDTQYF,TGTGCCAGCAGCTTGGAGTCTAGCGGGGGGGCGGCGGTTGGCACAGATACGCAGTATTTT
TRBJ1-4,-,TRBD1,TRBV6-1,CASRKGQTVNEKLFF,TGTGCCAGCAGGAAGGGACAGACGGTAAATGAAAAACTGTTTTTT
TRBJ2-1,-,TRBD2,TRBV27,CAATAGASGRAWGEQFF,TGTGCCGCTACCGCAGGGGCTAGCGGGAGGGCGTGGGGTGAGCAGTTCTTC
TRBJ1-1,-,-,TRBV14,CASSHLEGYAEAFF,TGTGCCAGCAGCCACCTAGAGGGGTATGCTGAAGCTTTCTTT
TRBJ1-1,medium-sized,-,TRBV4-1,CASSQDSRIAFF,TGCGCCAGCAGCCAAGATAGTAGGATCGCTTTCTTT
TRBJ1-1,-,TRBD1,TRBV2,CAPQGRDRLTEAFF,TGTGCCCCCCAAGGTAGGGACAGGCTCACTGAAGCTTTCTTT
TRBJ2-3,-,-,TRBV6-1,CASTSFSSTDTQYF,TGTGCCAGCACATCGTTCTCTAGCACAGATACGCAGTATTTT
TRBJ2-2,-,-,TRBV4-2,CASSLLSGQQNTGELFF,TGTGCCAGCAGCCTGCTGAGCGGGCAGCAGAACACCGGGGAGCTGTTTTTT
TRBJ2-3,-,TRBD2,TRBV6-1,CASTRLAGGTDTQYF,TGTGCCAGCACCCGACTAGCGGGGGGCACAGATACGCAGTATTTT
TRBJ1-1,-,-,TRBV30,CAWSKGVGTEAFF,TGTGCCTGGTCCAAGGGAGTGGGCACTGAAGCTTTCTTT
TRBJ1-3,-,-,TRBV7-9,CATRTVSGNTIYF,TGTGCCACCCGGACAGTCTCTGGAAACACCATATATTTT
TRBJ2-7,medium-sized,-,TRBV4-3,CASSQDLWDGYEQYF,TGCGCCAGCAGCCAAGATCTATGGGACGGCTACGAGCAGTACTTC
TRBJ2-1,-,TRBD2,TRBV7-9,CASSSVAGEGYEQFF,TGTGCCAGCAGCTCGGTGGCGGGAGAGGGCTATGAGCAGTTCTTC
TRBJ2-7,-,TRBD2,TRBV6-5,CASRVTGTSGYEQYF,TGTGCCAGCAGGGTTACCGGGACTAGCGGATACGAGCAGTACTTC
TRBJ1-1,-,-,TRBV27,CASSFAGGVAFF,TGTGCCAGCAGTTTCGCCGGGGGGGTAGCTTTCTTT
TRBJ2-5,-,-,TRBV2,CASSYVQETQYF,TGTGCCAGCAGCTACGTACAAGAGACCCAGTACTTC
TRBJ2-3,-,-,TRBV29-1,CSVNPRGGLEDTQYF,TGCAGCGTTAATCCACGAGGGGGGCTGGAAGATACGCAGTATTTT